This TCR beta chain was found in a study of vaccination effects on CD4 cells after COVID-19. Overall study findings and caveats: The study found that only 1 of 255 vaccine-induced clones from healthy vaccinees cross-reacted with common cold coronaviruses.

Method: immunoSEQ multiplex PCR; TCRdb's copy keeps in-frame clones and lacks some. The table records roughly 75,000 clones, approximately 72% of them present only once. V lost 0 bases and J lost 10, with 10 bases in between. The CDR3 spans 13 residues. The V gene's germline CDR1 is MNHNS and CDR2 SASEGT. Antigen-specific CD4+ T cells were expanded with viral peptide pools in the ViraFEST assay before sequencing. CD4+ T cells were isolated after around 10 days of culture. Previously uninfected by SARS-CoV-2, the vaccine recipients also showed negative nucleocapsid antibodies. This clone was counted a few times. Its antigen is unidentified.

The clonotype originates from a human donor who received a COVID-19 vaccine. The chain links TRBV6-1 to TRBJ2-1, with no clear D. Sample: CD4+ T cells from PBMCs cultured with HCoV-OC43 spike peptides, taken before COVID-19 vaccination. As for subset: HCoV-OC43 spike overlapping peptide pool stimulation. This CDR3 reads CASSEARIREQFF. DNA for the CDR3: TGTGCCAGCAGTGAAGCGCGGATAAGGGAGCAGTTCTTC.